Below are 8 T cell receptor beta chains sequenced from a single sample in a study of identical twins. TCRdb fed the 5' RACE reads into MiXCR, producing one record per CDR3 protein. In the table there are some 1,700,000 distinct CDR3 sequences, under 35% of which are singletons. The sequencing input was cord blood. The source is a newborn girl in good health.

This clonotype was observed a handful of times. The chain carries TRBV28 and TRBJ1-4; 9 bases align to TRBD1. The CDR3 covers 14 residues. The V segment lost 8 bases and the J segment 5 bases; nucleotides outside the gene matches: 6. Germline CDR1 and CDR2: MDHEN and SYDVKM. CDR3 coding DNA: TGTGCCAGCGCCCGACAGGGGGTGAATGAAAAACTGTTTTTT. Translated: CASARQGVNEKLFF.

This clonotype occurred a few times. CDR3 in amino acids: CASSVEKDLAKNIQYF. CDR3 in DNA: TGTGCCAGCAGCGTAGAAAAGGATCTAGCCAAAAACATTCAGTACTTC. V is TRBV9 and J is TRBJ2-4; unclear D gene. Per germline, CDR1 SGDLS and CDR2 YYNGEE. CDR3 length: 16 amino acids. V lost 0 bases, J lost 0 bases, and 10 bases lay in between.

This chain links TRBV7-2 with TRBJ1-1, with D unclear. Trimming stripped 5 bases from V and 0 bases from J, with 7 bases between. The CDR3 loop spans 13 amino acids. Germline values: CDR1 SGHTA, CDR2 FQGNSA. The CDR3 DNA reads TGTGCCAGCAGCATCACTCTGAACACTGAAGCTTTCTTT. Protein product: CASSITLNTEAFF.

The gene calls are TRBV27 and TRBJ2-1; TRBD2 aligns across 10 bases. V lost 5 bases and J lost 4; bases outside the gene matches: 8. Germline V gene data show CDR1 as MNHEY and CDR2 as SMNVEV (reference sequence). The CDR3 is made up of 16 amino acids. The CDR3 region is CASSPSGSGLYNEQFF. The CDR3 DNA sequence: TGTGCCAGCAGTCCTAGCGGGAGCGGACTTTACAATGAGCAGTTCTTC.

This clonotype was detected only a few times. The chain joins TRBV27 to TRBJ1-1; D is unclear. The CDR3 has 14 residues. V dropped 3 bases and J dropped 0 bases, with 8 bases sitting between them. From germline, CDR1 is MNHEY and CDR2 SMNVEV (reference sequence). The CDR3, as DNA: TGTGCCAGCAGTTTTACAGACATGAACACTGAAGCTTTCTTT. The encoded protein is CASSFTDMNTEAFF.

DNA of the CDR3: TGTGCCACCAGACGGGGCAATGAGCAGTTCTTC. It encodes CATRRGNEQFF. The V gene is TRBV24-1, the J gene TRBJ2-1; TRBD2 is a possible D gene (5 bases). Trimming took 7 bases from V and 6 from J, leaving 6 bases between them. The CDR3 is 11 amino acids. In germline, CDR1 is KGHDR, CDR2 SFDVKD.

This chain connects TRBV20-1 to TRBJ2-7, with 7 bases identical to TRBD1. V gave up 0 bases and J gave up 2 bases; unmatched junction bases: 7. The V gene's germline CDR1 is DFQATT and CDR2 SNEGSKA (reference sequence). This CDR3 is built from 15 residues. CDR3 sequence reads: CSARDLDRWTYEQYF. CDR3 nucleotide sequence: TGCAGTGCTAGAGATCTGGACAGGTGGACCTACGAGCAGTACTTC.

CDR3 region: CASSQDAVTQMNTEAFF. CDR3 DNA sequence: TGTGCCAGCAGCCAAGATGCAGTTACCCAGATGAACACTGAAGCTTTCTTT. The chain couples TRBV3-1 to TRBJ1-1; no clear D gene. This CDR3 spans 17 amino acids. Germline V gene data show CDR1 as LGHDT and CDR2 as YNNKEL (reference sequence). The ends were cut back, 0 bases at V and 0 bases at J, with 14 bases in the middle.